This TCR beta chain was captured in a study of T-cell reconstitution after alpha-beta-depleted transplantation in children. Germline loops: CDR1 DFQATT, CDR2 SNEGSKA (reference sequence). The CDR3 runs 11 residues. The V and J ends lost 5 bases and 3 bases respectively, with 7 bases between them. The table lists this clonotype with many counts. A library of TCRbeta sequences, prepared with unique molecular identifiers, was generated. TCRdb re-analysed the PCR reads in MiXCR, keeping a single row per CDR3 protein. The sample includes 600,000 to 700,000 distinct CDR3 sequences, over 15% seen only once; the top ten take under 1.2%.

V gene TRBV20-1 combines with J gene TRBJ1-2, with D tentatively TRBD1 (6 bases). Material: PBMCs from the stem cell graft donor, obtained from the stem cell graft. The receptor comes from a human donor who donated a stem cell graft to a child with acute myeloid leukemia. Here the CDR3 reads CSAWTDYGYTF. CDR3 bases: TGCAGTGCTTGGACAGACTATGGCTACACCTTC.